This T cell receptor beta chain was identified in a study of cytomegalovirus exposure and HLA in healthy donors (dated by TCRdb to the late 2010s). At the level of the whole study: An earlier analysis of about 560 of the donors reported approximately 280 Gb of sequence data and approximately 120 million unique TCR beta sequences obtained from about 200 million T cells. To study patterns of TCR occurrence, a later analysis re-analyzed previously published TCR beta repertoires from 666 donors and added high-resolution HLA genotyping. HLA typing covered class I and class II loci at four-digit resolution. Besides the first cohort of roughly 700 subjects, a separate validation cohort made up of 120 or so different subjects was used. Donor age, sex, ethnicity and CMV serostatus were collected together with the repertoire data. Because of strong linkage in the cohort, roughly five DR-DQ haplotypes were treated as single units for association and clustering. On average, roughly 250,000 unique TCR beta nucleotide sequences were sequenced per donor among some 420 genotyped donors of the cohort, with 15% to 20% of those sequences being non-productive. A later genetic analysis used genome-wide SNP genotypes for about 65% of the roughly 670 donors, treating that subset as a discovery cohort. Of the roughly 410 genotyped donors, roughly 80% were placed in the genetic ancestry cluster associated with self-reported Caucasian donors. The study combined high-throughput TCR immunosequencing, statistical association of individual TCRs with disease status, and machine learning to predict cytomegalovirus infection status. Every repertoire in the discovery cohort had been generated on one and the same sequencing platform. Typing coverage varied by locus: roughly 629-630 donors for A, B, C, DRB1 and DQB1; 522 for DQA1; approximately 610 for DPA1; about 450 for DPB1. The later analysis used no new phenotypic data to find candidate immune exposures, relying instead on TCR beta sequences and their occurrence across donors. An early release that covered around 590 HLA-typed donors contained approximately 320 gigabases of sequencing data and tens of millions of unique TCR sequences. The T cell repertoires of about 700 subjects were profiled by immunosequencing and related to cytomegalovirus serostatus. In an earlier analysis of roughly 580 of the donors, high-throughput TCR beta sequencing was used to judge whether each TCR beta V gene segment behaved as functional or pseudogenic. The study aimed to test whether signatures of past pathogen exposure could be identified by cataloging public T cell receptors. Broad study findings and their caveats: An association between a missense DCLRE1C variant and V-gene and J-gene trimming of TCR beta chains was found in a later genetic analysis and replicated in an independent cohort. When HLA alleles, especially DR and DQ, strongly co-occurred, TCR associations were difficult to assign to individual alleles. In vitro tests confirmed that a few of the cytomegalovirus-associated TCR beta chains recognize cytomegalovirus antigens. At a false discovery rate of 0.05, a later analysis linked approximately 18,000 TCR beta sequences to specific HLA alleles. A later analysis found that TCR association rates varied across HLA loci, with DRB1 alleles showing the most associated TCRs and HLA-C alleles the fewest. For the cohort, immune exposure information was limited to CMV serostatus. In a later analysis, several top co-occurrence clusters were reported to appear linked to parvovirus B19, influenza, CMV and Epstein-Barr virus. A total of 164 TCR beta chains were listed by the study as associated with cytomegalovirus. The authors suggested that the approach could potentially be generalized to other disease states and immunological phenotypes. A cluster of highly shared sequence variants was judged likely to represent a technical artifact of the sequencing pipeline. A further reported finding was that TCR beta sequences accurately predicted the HLA-A and HLA-B alleles for most subjects in the first cohort. The 87-base-pair reads could not distinguish some IMGT-functional V segments, including TRBV6-2 and TRBV6-3, so those segments were excluded. According to a later genetic analysis, donors in an Asian-associated ancestry cluster had fewer N-insertions in productive TCRs than the roughly 660-donor mean. The cohort was sequenced for TCR beta chains only, and without alpha or paired-chain data the features that could be detected were limited. Across donors, most TCR sequences were observed very rarely, whereas some public TCRs were present in many individuals. An earlier analysis of around 540 of the donors showed that most TCR beta V segments appeared in productive rearrangements either about 87% or about 30% of the time, which broadly matched IMGT annotations. Presence/absence analyses assumed roughly uniform sequencing depth across donors, an assumption that may not hold. A later analysis found that most CMV-associated TCR beta chains appeared HLA-restricted, with HLA associations seemingly driven largely by CMV exposure. Because counts were too low, under 20 rarely observed V segments, including chromosome 9 orphons, were left out of the earlier analysis of approximately 500 of the donors. In both the original and validation cohorts, the classifier was reported to diagnose cytomegalovirus status with high specificity and sensitivity. Correlated functional status among segregating V segments might reflect linkage disequilibrium, but an unknown experimental factor could not be ruled out. HLA typing was unavailable for some donors at each locus, so association tests used only the typed subset. Compared with equally common non-associated chains, HLA-associated TCR beta chains in a later analysis were more clonally expanded and had lower generation probabilities.

Library creation used the immunoSEQ multiplex PCR assay. The multiplex PCR relied on a mix of 60 forward primers for TCR Vbeta segments and 13 reverse primers for TCR Jbeta segments. The CDR3 region of rearranged TCR beta genes was amplified from genomic DNA by a multiplex PCR assay. The amplified TCR beta libraries were sequenced on the Illumina HiSeq System as 87-base-pair reads. The authors processed their data as follows. A later analysis tallied some 79 million unique TCR beta chains across the 666 repertoires, and approximately 12 million of those chains were shared by two or more donors. Raw reads were error-corrected and collapsed into unique sequences with a nearest-neighbor algorithm that merged closely related sequences to remove PCR and sequencing errors. Alignment of CDR3 sequences to IMGT reference sequences was used to assign V, D and J gene segments. For a sequence to be retained, a match of at least six nucleotides was required to both a V gene segment and a J gene segment. Rearrangements were called productive when the CDR3 lacked stop codons and stayed in frame with V and J; all others were non-productive. Following IMGT convention, CDR3 was defined as the stretch from the second conserved V-encoded cysteine up to the conserved J-encoded phenylalanine. The earlier analysis of 450 to 750 of the donors excluded any sequence lacking an unambiguous match to a single V gene segment. An earlier analysis of some 610 of the donors called V segments functional above 56.7% productive rearrangements and segregating when the between-donor standard deviation exceeded 5%. A statistical classification framework was built to diagnose cytomegalovirus status from the catalog of TCR beta chain sequences. V and J gene assignment, in a later analysis, came from comparing TCR nucleotide sequences with IMGT/GENE-DB human TR gene sequences. Using the TCRdist pipeline, a later analysis assigned CDR3 sequences along with most-parsimonious VDJ recombination scenarios. A later analysis defined each TCR beta chain by its CDR3 amino acid sequence plus V-gene family, and excluded reads lacking a unique V-gene family. In a later analysis, 500 to 700 highly shared, low-generation-probability nucleotide sequences were removed to address suspected cross-contamination and a sequencing artifact. For each public chain, a later analysis derived a clonal expansion index from normalized ranks of inferred template counts within each repertoire. Generation probabilities in a later analysis came from a VDJ recombination model fitted to out-of-frame rearrangements, and those results were checked against IGoR. In a later analysis, hypergeometric tests were used to score TCR-TCR, TCR-HLA and TCR-CMV co-occurrence, with a repertoire-size bias correction applied to TCR pairs. In a later analysis, false discovery rates were estimated by permuting HLA or CMV assignments 20 times. A later analysis grouped co-occurring TCRs with DBSCAN, adding TCRdist sequence similarity when clustering within HLA-allele-positive subsets. For co-occurrence clustering, repertoires with fewer than 30,000 or more than 120,000 public chains were excluded, along with five repertoires with anomalous nucleotide sharing. TCRdb re-hosts the immuneACCESS table, in-frame sequences only. Its copies lack some clones; in the studies checked, an unresolved V gene accounts for under half of them, and the cause for the rest is not known. For V, J and clone size, that table is used; D and trimming come from the DNA. The sample table lists 200,000 or so clones, around 85% of them with a count of one. Of the sample, 6.3% falls within the top ten clones.

The CDR3 goes from the cysteine to the phenylalanine over 14 residues. The retained sequence is limited to the CDR3, 42 bases, with the frame set at the first base. V sheds 4 bases and J sheds 0 bases, leaving 9 bases between their ends. For CDR1 and CDR2, the germline V gene (reference sequence) lists MNHEY and SMNVEV. With respect to this clone: Its specific antigen is unknown. The record has no base qualities; no much larger clone is one base away.

The cohort comprised fewer than 700 healthy bone marrow donors. All cohort members were sampled while nominally healthy, although unrecorded immune exposures were likely present. The donor was CMV seropositive and belonged to the group of 250 to 350 seropositive cohort members. Every donor gave a peripheral blood sample, and the peripheral blood mononuclear cells from that sample were used for TCR beta sequencing. The Qiagen DNeasy Blood Extraction Kit was used to extract genomic DNA from the blood cell samples. Sequenced input: PBMCs. This receptor chain uses TRBV27 and TRBJ1-1; the D gene assignment is ambiguous. This TCR was recovered from a man in his forties in good health and CMV-seropositive. The DNA reads TGTGCCAGCAGTTACAGCATATTGAACACTGAAGCTTTCTTT. This sequence encodes CASSYSILNTEAFF.